The clone carrying this TCR beta chain was recorded a few times. From germline, CDR1 is SNHLY and CDR2 FYNNEI. The length of the CDR3 is 16 residues. V lost 7 bases to trimming and J lost 8 bases; unmatched junction nucleotides: 16. The data originate from a study of blood T cell repertoires in COVID-19. Participant-given clinical history determined each cohort assignment. Original data processing: The assay estimated nucleated cells by amplifying reference gene primers. Measured with immunoSEQ multiplex PCR; TCRdb has only the in-frame clones, and not every one. The V and J calls and clone size are taken from that table; D and trimming were inferred from the DNA. Altogether fewer than 250,000 clones are present, 80% to 90% being singletons, with the ten largest covering 2.5% to 3%.

V gene TRBV2 combines with J gene TRBJ2-1; 8 bases are a match to TRBD1. Material: PBMCs or T cells enriched from blood (not recorded which). This receptor was identified in a woman in her twenties or thirties with acute COVID-19. CDR3: CASNRDRSDIIDEQFF. CDR3 nucleotides: TGTGCCAGCAACCGGGACAGGTCTGACATCATCGATGAGCAGTTCTTC.